The present T cell receptor beta chain was sequenced within a study of T cell changes during pregnancy in multiple sclerosis. Per the germline V gene, CDR1 is SEHNR and CDR2 is FQNEAQ (reference sequence). V shed 5 bases and J shed 2 bases, with 9 bases lying between them. The CDR3 totals 14 residues. Here immunoSEQ multiplex PCR was the method, and the copy in TCRdb shows in-frame clones only, minus some. The table shows some 8,700 clones, with about nine tenths occurring only once. The material sequenced was CD8+ T cells from peripheral blood mononuclear cells, taken in the first trimester of pregnancy. The source is a female donor in good health, enrolled as a control in a pregnancy study. The genes are TRBV7-9 and TRBJ1-4; D may be TRBD1 (6 bases). The CDR3: CASSPGQTNEKLFF. Written as DNA, the CDR3 is TGTGCCAGCAGCCCCGGACAGACTAATGAAAAACTGTTTTTT. The full variable domain, rest sourced from reference TRBV7-9 and TRBJ1-4, is DTGVSQNPRHKITKRGQNVTFRCDPISEHNRLYWYRQTLGQGPEFLTYFQNEAQLEKSRLLSDRFSAERPKGSFSTLEIQRTEQGDSAMYLCASSPGQTNEKLFFGSGTQLSVL.